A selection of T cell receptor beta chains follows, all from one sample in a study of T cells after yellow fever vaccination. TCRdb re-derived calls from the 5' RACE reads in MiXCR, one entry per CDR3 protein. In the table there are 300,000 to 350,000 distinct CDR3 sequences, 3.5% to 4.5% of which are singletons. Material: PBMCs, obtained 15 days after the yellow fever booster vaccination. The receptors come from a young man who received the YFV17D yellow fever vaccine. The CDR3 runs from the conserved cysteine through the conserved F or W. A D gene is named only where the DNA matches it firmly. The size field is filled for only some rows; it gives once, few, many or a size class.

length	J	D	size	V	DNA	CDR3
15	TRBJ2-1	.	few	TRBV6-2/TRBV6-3	TGTGCCAGCCGTACGGACACGTGGGCCTACAATGAGCAGTTCTTC	CASRTDTWAYNEQFF
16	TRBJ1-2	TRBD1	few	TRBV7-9	TGTGCCAGCAGCTCCCGGGACAGGGAAGGGGTATATGGCTACACCTTC	CASSSRDREGVYGYTF
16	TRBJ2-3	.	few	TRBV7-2	TGTGCCAGCAGCTTAGTTTACACTTCTAGCACAGATACGCAGTATTTT	CASSLVYTSSTDTQYF
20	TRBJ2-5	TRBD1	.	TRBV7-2	TGTGCCAGCAGCTTAGTCCTGGGACAGGGGGCGATGGGGGACCAAGAGACCCAGTACTTC	CASSLVLGQGAMGDQETQYF
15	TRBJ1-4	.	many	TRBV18	TGTGCCAGCTCACCGGGAAGGGGAGGAAATGAAAAACTGTTTTTT	CASSPGRGGNEKLFF
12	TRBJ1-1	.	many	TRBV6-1	TGTGCCAGCAGGACCGGACATACTGAAGCTTTCTTT	CASRTGHTEAFF
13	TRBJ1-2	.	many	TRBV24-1	TGTGCCACCAGTGATTTGGGCAGCTTTGGCTACACCTTC	CATSDLGSFGYTF
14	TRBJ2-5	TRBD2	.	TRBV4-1	TGCGCCAGCAGCCCACTAGCGGATCAAGAGACCCAGTACTTC	CASSPLADQETQYF
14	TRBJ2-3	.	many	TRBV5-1	TGCGCCACCTCGGCGGGGGCTGCCGGTGATACGCAGTATTTT	CATSAGAAGDTQYF
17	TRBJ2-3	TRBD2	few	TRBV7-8	TGTGCCAGCAGCGACGGACTAGCGGGGTCTAGCACAGATACGCAGTATTTT	CASSDGLAGSSTDTQYF
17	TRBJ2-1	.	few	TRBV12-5	TGTGCTAGTGGTTTTACTGCAGGGAATGGGGCCTACAATGAGCAGTTCTTC	CASGFTAGNGAYNEQFF
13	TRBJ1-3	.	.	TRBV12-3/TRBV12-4	TGTGCCAGCAGCCAGGATCGGGCCCACACCATATATTTT	CASSQDRAHTIYF
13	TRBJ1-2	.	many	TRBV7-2	TGTGCCAGCAGCTTAAGGCAGCACTATGGCTACACCTTC	CASSLRQHYGYTF
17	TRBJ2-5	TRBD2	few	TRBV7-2	TGTGCCAGCAGCTTAGCGGGACTAGCGGGGGTTAAAGAGACCCAGTACTTC	CASSLAGLAGVKETQYF
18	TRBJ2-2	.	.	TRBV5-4	TGTGCCAGCACCTCTGCGCCAGGGGCCCTGGGGAACACCGGGGAGCTGTTTTTT	CASTSAPGALGNTGELFF